Listed below are T cell receptor beta chains from one sample, sequenced in a study of cytomegalovirus exposure and HLA in healthy donors. Sequenced by immunoSEQ multiplex PCR; TCRdb stores in-frame clones only, minus some. The sample contains about 220,000 clones, around 80% of which appear only once. Input material: PBMCs. The receptor set was obtained from a man younger than 30 in good health and CMV-seronegative. The CDR3 runs from the conserved cysteine through the conserved F or W. A D gene is named only where the DNA matches it firmly. The listing skips clone size in some rows; elsewhere it reads once, few, many or a size class.

j_gene	d_gene	v_gene	abundance	CDR3nt	CDR3aa
TRBJ1-2	TRBD1	TRBV10-2	-	TGCGCCAGCAGCGATGGCACAGGGGCCTCTTACTATGGCTACACCTTC	CASSDGTGASYYGYTF
TRBJ1-1	-	TRBV7-9	few	TGTGCCAGCAGCTATCTGGGGGGGCTTACTGAAGCTTTCTTT	CASSYLGGLTEAFF
TRBJ1-4	TRBD1	TRBV18	-	TGTGCCAGCTCACCAATGACGACAGGGGATGAAAAACTGTTTTTT	CASSPMTTGDEKLFF
TRBJ2-3	TRBD2	TRBV5-1	-	TGCGCCAGCAGCTTGGGGGGTACTAGCGGCACAGATACGCAGTATTTT	CASSLGGTSGTDTQYF
TRBJ1-3	-	TRBV5-4	-	TGTGCCAGCAGCCCTACGGGGGGGGCTGGAAACACCATATATTTT	CASSPTGGAGNTIYF
TRBJ1-4	TRBD1	TRBV2	-	TGTGCCAGCAGTGATCCCGGACAGGGGGCAACTAATGAAAAACTGTTTTTT	CASSDPGQGATNEKLFF
TRBJ2-1	-	TRBV5-6	-	TGTGCCAGCAGCACGTCAGGGGTCCGTGAGCAGCTCTTC	CASSTSGVREQLF
TRBJ2-7	TRBD2	TRBV5-4	-	TGTGCCAGCAGCACCCACGCTGGCGGGAGTTCCTACGAGCAGTACTTC	CASSTHAGGSSYEQYF
TRBJ2-1	TRBD2	TRBV30	-	TGTGCCTGGAGTGCCGGGAGGGCGTCCGATGAGCAGTTCTTC	CAWSAGRASDEQFF
TRBJ1-1	-	TRBV28	-	TGTGCCAGCAGTTTCGGGGTGAGAACTGAAGCTTTCTTT	CASSFGVRTEAFF
TRBJ2-3	-	TRBV18	few	TGTGCCAGCTCCGGAGACGGACTCACAGATACGCAGTATTTT	CASSGDGLTDTQYF
TRBJ2-2	TRBD2	TRBV6-5	-	TGTGCCAGCAGTTACACTAGCGGGAGTGCCGGGGAGCTGTTTTTT	CASSYTSGSAGELFF
TRBJ2-5	TRBD2	TRBV5-5	-	TGTGCCAGCAGCTTGGCCCCTGGTAGCGGGAGATTAGAGACCCAGTACTTC	CASSLAPGSGRLETQYF
TRBJ2-3	TRBD1	TRBV7-9	-	TGTGCCAGCAGCTATTCCGGGACAGGGGTTAGCACAGATACGCAGTATTTT	CASSYSGTGVSTDTQYF
TRBJ2-1	TRBD2	TRBV19	-	TGTGCCAGTAGCCTAGCGGGAGGATCCCTCAGCTCCTACAATGAGCAGTTCTTC	CASSLAGGSLSSYNEQFF
TRBJ2-4	-	TRBV5-1	few	TGCGCCAGCAGCTTCGGTCTCGACAAAAACATTCAGTACTTC	CASSFGLDKNIQYF
TRBJ1-6	-	TRBV10-1	-	TGCGCCAGCAGTGCGACACCACAGGGTTCACCCCTCCACTTT	CASSATPQGSPLHF
TRBJ2-5	-	TRBV2	-	TGTGCCAGCATTCGAGTCTTGAGGGCCGGGGAGACCCAGTACTTC	CASIRVLRAGETQYF
TRBJ1-2	TRBD1	TRBV9	-	TGTGCCAGCAGCGTGAACAGGCAGGGGGCGAACTATGGCTACACCTTC	CASSVNRQGANYGYTF
TRBJ2-5	-	TRBV6-1	few	TGTGCCAGCAGTGAAGGTCCACAAGAGACCCAGTACTTC	CASSEGPQETQYF
TRBJ1-1	-	TRBV28	few	TGTGCCAGCAGTTCGTCAGGGACAATATTCGGAGCTTTCTTT	CASSSSGTIFGAFF
TRBJ2-7	-	TRBV5-1	-	TGCGCCAGCAGCTTTGTACCAGGGGGAGGCAACGAGCAGTACTTC	CASSFVPGGGNEQYF
TRBJ1-1	-	TRBV7-9	-	TGTGCCAGCAGTCGACAGGAGGACACTGAAGCTTTCTTT	CASSRQEDTEAFF
TRBJ2-5	-	TRBV27	-	TGTGCCAGCAGTTTTCAAGGGGTGGGAGAGACCCAGTACTTC	CASSFQGVGETQYF
TRBJ2-7	-	TRBV6-1	-	TGTGCCAGCAACGCAGGGACCTACGAGCAGTACTTC	CASNAGTYEQYF
TRBJ1-2	-	TRBV6-5	-	TGTGCCAGCAGTTACTCACAGCTCGACTATGGCTACACCTTC	CASSYSQLDYGYTF
TRBJ2-7	-	TRBV5-1	-	TGCGCCAGCAGCTTGGTGGAGGGGCGACCAGTCGACGAGCAGTACTTC	CASSLVEGRPVDEQYF
TRBJ2-6	-	TRBV19	once	TGTGCCAGTAGTATCGGGGGTTTGGGGACAGTATCACCTGGGGCCAACGTCCTGACTTTC	CASSIGGLGTVSPGANVLTF
TRBJ2-7	-	TRBV5-1	few	TGCGCCAGCAGCGCCCAGGACAGCGACTACGAGCAGTACTTC	CASSAQDSDYEQYF
TRBJ2-5	-	TRBV7-9	-	TGTGCCAGCAGCCCACCTCGGGGGGCCCACCAAGAGACCCAGTACTTC	CASSPPRGAHQETQYF
TRBJ2-7	TRBD1	TRBV7-8	-	TGTGCCAGCAGCTTCGGACAGGGCTTAAACTACGAGCAGTACTTC	CASSFGQGLNYEQYF
TRBJ2-1	-	TRBV5-1	-	TGCGCCAGCAGACCATACAGGGCCCGCGGCATCAATGAGCAGTTCTTC	CASRPYRARGINEQFF
TRBJ2-1	-	TRBV10-3	-	TGTGCCATCAGCCCGGGACTCAGACCTTACAATGAGCAGTTCTTC	CAISPGLRPYNEQFF
TRBJ1-1	TRBD1	TRBV6-1	-	TGTGCCAGCAGTGAAGACAGGGGCGCAGGCACTGAAGCTTTCTTT	CASSEDRGAGTEAFF
TRBJ2-1	TRBD2	TRBV4-2	-	TGTGCCAGCAGCCAAGCAGCGGGAGTCACTGAGCAGTTCTTC	CASSQAAGVTEQFF
TRBJ2-6	-	TRBV5-1	-	TGCGCCAGCAGTTTAGGGGGTTCTGGGGCCAACGTCCTGACTTTC	CASSLGGSGANVLTF
TRBJ1-1	-	TRBV28	few	TGTGCCAGCAGTTTATACCGCAGGGGGAACACTGAAGCTTTCTTT	CASSLYRRGNTEAFF
TRBJ2-1	TRBD2	TRBV2	once	TGTGCCAGCAAATTAGCGGGAGGGCCTCCGAATGAGCAGTTCTTC	CASKLAGGPPNEQFF